The clone carrying this TCR beta chain has just a few counts. What it recognizes is unknown. TCRdb analysed the RT-PCR reads with MiXCR anew, one entry per CDR3 protein. The data show hundreds of thousands of distinct CDR3 sequences, under 20% seen once. These data originate in a study of response to subunit inactivated influenza vaccine. Findings and caveats of the study: Authors suggested seasonal influenza vaccinations each recruit few new T cells.

The clonotype was recovered from a man aged 50-59 years who received an inactivated influenza vaccine. The input for sequencing was PBMCs from blood, taken about 5 days after vaccination.

CDR3 residues: CASSNAARGTSEETQYF. The DNA for the CDR3 is TGTGCCAGCAGCAACGCAGCTCGGGGGACTAGCGAAGAGACCCAGTACTTC. The chain employs TRBV5-4 and TRBJ2-5; 10 nucleotides agree with TRBD2. Germline V CDR1 and CDR2: SGHNT, YYREEE (reference sequence). This CDR3 is built from 17 residues. V shed 4 bases, J shed 3 bases, and the junction held 12 bases outside the gene matches.